This T cell receptor (beta chain) originates from a study of cytomegalovirus exposure and HLA in healthy donors. Sequencing used immunoSEQ multiplex PCR; TCRdb keeps in-frame clones, though not all of them. The sample lists some 150,000 clones; about 86% were seen once. V shed 5 bases and J 6 bases; nucleotides not matched to a gene: 6. Germline values: CDR1 PRHDT, CDR2 FYEKMQ (reference sequence). The CDR3 has 13 residues. The TCR originated in a human donor in good health. Sequencing was done on a sample of PBMCs. V is TRBV13 and J is TRBJ1-1; the match to TRBD1 covers 7 bases. CDR3 nucleotide sequence: TGTGCCAGCAGCGATCAGGGGGAATCTGAAGCTTTCTTT. Encoded protein: CASSDQGESEAFF.